The rows below give T cell receptor beta chains drawn from one sample of a study of cytomegalovirus exposure and HLA in healthy donors. The method was immunoSEQ multiplex PCR; TCRdb's version includes in-frame clones alone and lacks a portion of them. The sample carries 65,000 to 100,000 clones, 76% recorded once. Sequenced input: PBMCs. Receptors were obtained from a man aged 35-49 years in good health and CMV-seronegative. CDR3s include the opening cysteine and the closing phenylalanine or tryptophan. Each record gives: V gene, CDR3 length, clone size, D gene, J gene, CDR3 DNA, CDR3 protein. The D gene is left open where the match is weak. Some rows have no size entry. The others give once, few or many, or a class for an expanded clone.

TRBV7-2	17	NA	NA	TRBJ2-7	TGTGCCAGCAGGGTAGGGGCAGCACTCACCTCAAACTACGAGCAGTACTTC	CASRVGAALTSNYEQYF
TRBV6-5	15	few	TRBD1	TRBJ2-1	TGTGCCAGCAGGAGATCCGGGACAGGGGTAAATGAGCAGTTCTTC	CASRRSGTGVNEQFF
TRBV7-6	15	NA	TRBD1	TRBJ1-4	TGTGCCAGCAGCCTAGACAGGGGGTATGGTGAAAAACTGTTTTTT	CASSLDRGYGEKLFF
TRBV7-3	15	NA	TRBD2	TRBJ2-1	TGTGCCAGCAGCTTTAGCGGGGGGGCTTCGGATGAGCAGTTCTTC	CASSFSGGASDEQFF
TRBV5-6	11	few	NA	TRBJ1-1	TGTGCCAGCAGCTCCGGGTCGGGAGCTTTCTTT	CASSSGSGAFF
TRBV19	18	NA	TRBD1	TRBJ1-1	TGTGCCAGTAGTACGACCGGGACAGGGTGGCGGGCGGACACTGAAGCTTTCTTT	CASSTTGTGWRADTEAFF
TRBV28	14	NA	TRBD2	TRBJ2-7	TGTGCCAGCAAACTAGCGGGGGGAACGGACGAGCAGTACTTC	CASKLAGGTDEQYF
TRBV9	17	NA	TRBD1	TRBJ2-2	TGTGCCAGCAGCGCCTCCTTTGGACAGGGGGTGTCCGGGGAGCTGTTTTTT	CASSASFGQGVSGELFF
TRBV6-7	14	NA	TRBD2	TRBJ2-1	TGTGCCAGCAGGGTTAGCGGGGGGGCCAATGAGCAGTTCTTC	CASRVSGGANEQFF
TRBV5-6	16	NA	NA	TRBJ1-4	TGTGCCAGCAGCTTGGAGATGGGAGGGACGGGAGAAAAACTGTTTTTT	CASSLEMGGTGEKLFF
TRBV11-3	16	NA	NA	TRBJ2-7	TGTGCCAGCAGCTACGCCACCGGGACACCAACCTACGAGCAGTACTTC	CASSYATGTPTYEQYF
TRBV27	13	NA	NA	TRBJ1-5	TGTGCCAGCAGTTTTTCGCGTGATCAGCCCCAGCATTTT	CASSFSRDQPQHF
TRBV7-2	15	NA	NA	TRBJ2-5	TGTGCCAGCAGCCCCCACCAACGGAGCCAAGAGACCCAGTACTTC	CASSPHQRSQETQYF
TRBV4-2	18	NA	TRBD2	TRBJ2-5	TGTGCCAGCAGCCCGGTCGGGCGCCTAGCGGGGGGGGAAGAGACCCAGTACTTC	CASSPVGRLAGGEETQYF
TRBV9	15	NA	NA	TRBJ2-1	TGTGCCAGCAGCGAGGGAGGGGGGGTTGGCAATGAGCAGTTCTTC	CASSEGGGVGNEQFF
TRBV4-3	16	few	NA	TRBJ1-3	TGCGCCAGCAGCCAATACCTCCCAGGCTCTGGAAACACCATATATTTT	CASSQYLPGSGNTIYF
TRBV5-8	16	NA	NA	TRBJ1-1	TGTGCCAGCAGCTTTTGGAGGGGAAACCTGAACACTGAAGCTTTCTTT	CASSFWRGNLNTEAFF
TRBV5-4	16	few	TRBD1	TRBJ1-3	TGTGCCAGCAGCTCACCGGGACAGATGTCTGGAAACACCATATATTTT	CASSSPGQMSGNTIYF
TRBV4-1	17	NA	TRBD1	TRBJ1-3	TGCGCCAGCAGCCAAGAGCCTCAGACAGGGCTTGGAAACACCATATATTTT	CASSQEPQTGLGNTIYF
TRBV9	15	NA	NA	TRBJ2-5	TGTGCCAGCAGCGAGGGGCGGGGGCGCCAAGAGACCCAGTACTTC	CASSEGRGRQETQYF
TRBV7-9	18	once	NA	TRBJ2-7	TGTGCCAGCAGCTTTAATATGCGCCAGACAGGTGCCTCCTACGAGCAGTACTTC	CASSFNMRQTGASYEQYF
TRBV7-9	16	NA	NA	TRBJ1-2	TGTGCCAGCAGCTTATCGGTCCAGGGTCTCGCGAATGGCTACACCTTC	CASSLSVQGLANGYTF
TRBV19	16	NA	TRBD1	TRBJ2-7	TGTGCCAGTAGGACTTCGGACAGGGGGTTCTCCTACGAGCAGTACTTC	CASRTSDRGFSYEQYF
TRBV7-2	13	NA	NA	TRBJ1-2	TGTGCCAGCAGTAGAAACAGGTTCATTCGCTACACCTTC	CASSRNRFIRYTF
TRBV7-6	16	few	TRBD2	TRBJ2-3	TGTGCCAGCAGCCCGTCGGCGGGGGGACGCACAGATACGCAGTATTTT	CASSPSAGGRTDTQYF
TRBV5-6	15	NA	TRBD1	TRBJ1-4	TGTGCCAGCAGCTTGGCAGGGGGCAGTAATGAAAAACTGTTTTTT	CASSLAGGSNEKLFF
TRBV5-5	20	NA	TRBD2	TRBJ2-2	TGTGCCAGCAGCTTCGGTCGTGGGGAGGCTCCAGCGGGGGGAACCGGGGAGCTGTTTTTT	CASSFGRGEAPAGGTGELFF
TRBV5-1	16	NA	TRBD2	TRBJ2-3	TGCGCCAGCAGCTTTGGGACTAGCGGGGGTACAGATACGCAGTATTTT	CASSFGTSGGTDTQYF
TRBV29-1	13	NA	NA	TRBJ2-7	TGCAGCGTTGTGTGGAGGGGGCACAACGAGCAGTACTTC	CSVVWRGHNEQYF
TRBV13	15	NA	TRBD2	TRBJ2-1	TGTGCCAGCAGCGGACTGGGGGGGGTAGGGAATGAGCAGTTCTTC	CASSGLGGVGNEQFF
TRBV15	15	NA	NA	TRBJ1-3	TGTGCCACCAGCAGAGAACGGGTTGGAGGAAACACCATATATTTT	CATSRERVGGNTIYF
TRBV7-8	16	NA	NA	TRBJ2-3	TGTGCCAGCAGCTCCTCAGTGGGGCCTAGCACAGATACGCAGTATTTT	CASSSSVGPSTDTQYF
TRBV5-8	16	NA	NA	TRBJ1-1	TGTGCCGGCAGCTTTACAGGACCACCTTTGAACACTGAAGCTTTCTTT	CAGSFTGPPLNTEAFF
TRBV6-1	14	NA	TRBD1	TRBJ2-3	TGTGCCAGCAGTGCTGGACAGGGCGCAGATACGCAGTATTTT	CASSAGQGADTQYF
TRBV19	17	once	NA	TRBJ1-6	TGTGCCAGTAGTAGCCCACAGGGAAGCTCCTATAATTCACCCCTCCACTTT	CASSSPQGSSYNSPLHF
TRBV6-1	14	once	NA	TRBJ2-1	TGTGCCAGCAGTCCATGGACAGATTACAATGAGCAGTTCTTC	CASSPWTDYNEQFF
TRBV9	15	NA	TRBD1	TRBJ1-1	TGTGCCAGCAGCGTAGCAGCAGGGGGGAACACTGAAGCTTTCTTT	CASSVAAGGNTEAFF
TRBV9	17	NA	TRBD2	TRBJ2-3	TGTGCCAGCAGCGCCTCGGGGGGGGTGCTCCGCACAGATACGCAGTATTTT	CASSASGGVLRTDTQYF
TRBV11-2	15	NA	NA	TRBJ1-5	TGTGCCAGCAGCTTAAACTTGGAGGGGCTTCAGCCCCAGCATTTT	CASSLNLEGLQPQHF
TRBV6-5	14	NA	TRBD2	TRBJ2-3	TGTGCCAGCAGTTGGACTAGCGGGGCCGTTACGCAGTATTTT	CASSWTSGAVTQYF
TRBV7-9	12	NA	NA	TRBJ2-2	TGTGCCAGCAGCTTCCTCGCCGGGGAGCTGTTTTTT	CASSFLAGELFF
TRBV27	14	NA	TRBD1	TRBJ2-5	TGTGCCAGCAGTGTACAGGGGGCGGGAGAGACCCAGTACTTC	CASSVQGAGETQYF
TRBV7-2	13	NA	NA	TRBJ2-2	TGTGCCAGCAGCTTACAGGTTACCGGGGAGCTGTTTTTT	CASSLQVTGELFF
TRBV7-9	15	NA	TRBD2	TRBJ2-7	TGTGCCAGCAGCCTCTCGGGGAGGGTCCCTAGTGGGCAGTACTTC	CASSLSGRVPSGQYF
TRBV6-4	14	NA	NA	TRBJ1-1	TGTGCCAGCAGTGACTCAAGAGGAACGGGTGAAGCTTTCTTT	CASSDSRGTGEAFF
TRBV7-9	16	NA	TRBD1	TRBJ2-2	TGTGCCAGCAGCTTAGCGACAGGGGGCTGGACCGGGGAGCTGTTTTTT	CASSLATGGWTGELFF
TRBV9	14	NA	TRBD1	TRBJ1-1	TGTGCCAGCAGCGTCGGGACAGGGCTTACTGAAGCTTTCTTT	CASSVGTGLTEAFF
TRBV4-3	15	NA	NA	TRBJ1-3	TGCGCCAGCAGCCAAGAGCGATACTCTGGAAACACCATATATTTT	CASSQERYSGNTIYF
TRBV5-1	14	NA	TRBD2	TRBJ2-7	TGCGCCAGCAGCTTAAACCCGGCGGGGGACGAGCAGTACTTC	CASSLNPAGDEQYF
TRBV28	13	NA	NA	TRBJ2-5	TGTGCCAGCAGTTTAGCCGGGTTCGGGACCCAGTACTTC	CASSLAGFGTQYF
TRBV28	11	NA	NA	TRBJ2-7	TGTGCCAGCAGTACCGGCTACGAGCAGTACTTC	CASSTGYEQYF
TRBV12-5	13	NA	NA	TRBJ2-7	TGTGCTAGTGGTTTAGGGGCGGGGAGCGAGCAGTACTTC	CASGLGAGSEQYF
TRBV21-1	16	NA	NA	TRBJ2-3	TGTGCCAGCAGCAAAATAGCGGTAGCTAGCACAGATACGCAGTATTTT	CASSKIAVASTDTQYF
TRBV5-1	13	NA	NA	TRBJ1-1	TGCGCCAGCAGCCCTACAGGAACCACTGAAGCTTTCTTT	CASSPTGTTEAFF
TRBV7-8	18	NA	TRBD1	TRBJ1-1	TGTGCCAGCAGCTCCGCCGGGACAGGGGCCCCGATGAACACTGAAGCTTTCTTT	CASSSAGTGAPMNTEAFF
TRBV6-5	14	few	TRBD1	TRBJ2-7	TGTGCCAGCAGTTACTTGGGACAGTCTTACGAGCAGTACTTC	CASSYLGQSYEQYF
TRBV7-2	18	NA	NA	TRBJ1-4	TGTGCCAGCAGCTTAAACGTCGGGGGGGGACAACATAATGAAAAACTGTTTTTT	CASSLNVGGGQHNEKLFF
TRBV5-1	15	NA	TRBD1	TRBJ2-1	TGCGCCAGCAGCTTCGGGACAGGAGTTCCCAATGAGCAGTTCTTC	CASSFGTGVPNEQFF
TRBV28	15	NA	NA	TRBJ2-7	TGTGCCAGCAGTCCCTTTATCAAGCACTCCTACGAGCAGTACTTC	CASSPFIKHSYEQYF